The rows below give T cell receptor beta chains drawn from one sample of a study of T-cell memory formation after mild COVID-19. Via MiXCR, TCRdb re-called the 5' RACE reads, giving one row per CDR3 protein. The sample lists 280,000 or so distinct CDR3 sequences; over 15% were seen once. Sequencing was carried out using PBMCs or a T cell subset sorted from them (not recorded which). The receptors were sampled from a man aged 18 to 35 who had mild COVID-19 (a few samples of this study predate the infection). Cell type and time point are not known. Each CDR3 is given with its conserved first and last residue. Fields, in order: V gene, clone size, D gene, J gene, CDR3 DNA, CDR3 protein. The D gene is left open where the match is weak. Expanded clones get a size class; other rows say once, few or many, or leave the size out.

V: TRBV2
size: few
D: .
J: TRBJ2-2
DNA: TGTGCCAGCAGTGATATCGACAGGGACTCCGGGGAGCTGTTTTTT
CDR3: CASSDIDRDSGELFF

V: TRBV7-9
size: .
D: .
J: TRBJ2-2
DNA: TGTGCCAGCAGCCTCAACCGGGACCGACTCACCGGGGAGCTGTTTTTT
CDR3: CASSLNRDRLTGELFF

V: TRBV5-1
size: many
D: .
J: TRBJ2-1
DNA: TGCGCCAGCAGCTCCTACGGGACGGAGAGTGGCAATGAGCAGTTCTTC
CDR3: CASSSYGTESGNEQFF

V: TRBV29-1
size: few
D: TRBD2
J: TRBJ2-3
DNA: TGCAGCGTGGGGACTAGCGGGGGGGCAGATACGCAGTATTTT
CDR3: CSVGTSGGADTQYF

V: TRBV4-1
size: .
D: TRBD1
J: TRBJ2-7
DNA: TGCGCCAGCAGCCGCGACAGGGGGCTGGACGAGCAGTACTTC
CDR3: CASSRDRGLDEQYF

V: TRBV7-8
size: .
D: .
J: TRBJ2-1
DNA: TGTGCCAGCAGCTTAGCGCCAGCGGGTGAGCAGTTCTTC
CDR3: CASSLAPAGEQFF

V: TRBV19
size: .
D: .
J: TRBJ1-2
DNA: TGTGCCAGTAGTATAGACCCCATTGGGGGGAACCGGCCCGGCATTAACTATGGCTACACCTTC
CDR3: CASSIDPIGGNRPGINYGYTF

V: TRBV7-2
size: .
D: .
J: TRBJ1-2
DNA: TGTGCCAGCAGCTTCCAAGCCCCGGCGACAGGATACGGTGGCTACACCTTC
CDR3: CASSFQAPATGYGGYTF

V: TRBV4-1
size: .
D: .
J: TRBJ2-3
DNA: TGCGCCAGCAGCCCCTTGTTCACAGATACGCAGTATTTT
CDR3: CASSPLFTDTQYF

V: TRBV7-2
size: .
D: .
J: TRBJ2-5
DNA: TGTGCCAGCAGCTTAAAGGGGGGGGAGACCCAGTACTTC
CDR3: CASSLKGGETQYF

V: TRBV28
size: .
D: .
J: TRBJ1-2
DNA: TGTGCCAGCTCATACCTTCCGGGACGTCGGCAGGGGTTGGATGGCCGTTATGGCTACACCTTC
CDR3: CASSYLPGRRQGLDGRYGYTF

V: TRBV7-9
size: many
D: .
J: TRBJ2-5
DNA: TGTGCCAGCAGCCGGGGACTTACCTTCCAAGAGACCCAGTACTTC
CDR3: CASSRGLTFQETQYF